This record covers a single T cell receptor (beta chain). Its specificity is unknown. This table comes from immunoSEQ multiplex PCR, and its TCRdb copy is limited to in-frame clones, with some not included. Here the sample spans 130,000 or so clones, about 90% being singletons. These data come from a study of T cells in localized non-small cell lung cancer. Study-level findings and limits: Median detection of top 100 tumor clones in adjacent lung was under 75 clones. Clonality peaked in uninvolved adjacent lung rather than tumor.

The CDR3 consists of 14 residues. CDR1 is LNHDA, CDR2 SQIVND, per germline (reference sequence). V lost 9 bases to trimming and J lost 2 bases; unmatched junction nucleotides: 5. The sample consisted of peripheral blood, taken before any cancer treatment. The chain uses TRBV19 and TRBJ1-3; 9 nucleotides agree with TRBD1. This receptor was taken from a female donor older than 55 with stage I lung adenocarcinoma. The DNA of the CDR3 is TGTGCCAGGGGGGGGACAGGGCCTGGAAACACCATATATTTT. Encoded protein: CARGGTGPGNTIYF.